The T cell receptor beta chain described here comes from a study of molecular identifiers for immune sequencing clone quantification. TCRdb reprocessed the PCR reads with MiXCR, giving one entry per CDR3 protein. This sample has 550,000 to 750,000 distinct CDR3 sequences, with just under 20% found just once. With respect to this clonotype: This could be a read error, since a much larger clone is one nucleotide away. The conserved phenylalanine or tryptophan normally closing the CDR3 is absent here, so this likely arose from a read error.

The material sequenced was naive CD8+ T cells from blood, with Jurkat cell RNA spiked in. Subset denoted: FACS-sorted CD8+CD4-CCR7+CD45RA+ naive T cells. The clonotype comes from a human donor in good health. Some libraries in this study had Jurkat cell RNA spiked in.

This chain's CDR3 is CASSPDTTYEQYL. CDR3 bases: TGTGCCAGCAGCCCGGACACAACCTACGAGCAGTACCTC. The V and J genes are TRBV11-2 and TRBJ2-7; a weak D match, TRBD1 (5 bases). The germline V gene encodes CDR1 SGHAT and CDR2 FQNNGV. V dropped 5 bases and J dropped 2 bases, with 10 bases sitting between them. The CDR3 is 13 amino acids.